This T cell receptor (beta chain) was profiled in a study of T cells in Graves' hyperthyroidism and ophthalmopathy. General observations from the study: The majority of expanded thyroid clonotypes above 0.001 also appeared in blood. The model predicted ophthalmopathy a median roughly six months before onset. Separating ophthalmopathy from stable hyperthyroidism was achieved by a 13 V-J model.

Patients aged 18 to 65 had newly diagnosed hyperthyroidism of under 2 months' duration. Amplification yielded TCR beta CDR3 regions, with RNA transcripts as the source. HTBI primers drove first-round RT-PCR of the TCR CDR3. TCRdb redid the calling of the multiplex PCR reads with MiXCR, one entry per CDR3 protein. The sample lists around 400,000 distinct CDR3 sequences, roughly an eighth seen once, with 9.2% in the top ten. Germline lookup yields CDR1 DFQATT and CDR2 SNEGSKA (reference sequence). This CDR3 spans 13 amino acids. The V end lost 2 bases, the J end lost 9 bases, and 15 bases lay between the germline ends. Many counts were recorded for this clonotype. Its specificity is not known.

The rearrangement uses TRBV20-1 and TRBJ2-3; tentative D call: TRBD2 (7 bases). The source is a woman between 18 and 29 years old with Graves' hyperthyroidism. Sequenced sample: blood. The DNA for the CDR3 is TGCAGTGCTAGATCCCTAAGGGGGGGGACGCAGTATTTT. Its translation: CSARSLRGGTQYF.